This T cell receptor beta chain was profiled in a study of technical replicates of blood from several donors. The data were produced by immunoSEQ multiplex PCR, yet TCRdb's version contains in-frame clones alone and is incomplete. The sample has about 6,900 clones; 90% to 96% are singletons. Trimming took off 6 bases at V and 0 bases at J, with 14 bases between the two ends. The germline V gene has CDR1 SGHDT and CDR2 YYEEEE. The CDR3 length is 15 residues. The receptor's source is a human donor in good health. This sequence joins TRBV5-6 and TRBJ2-3, with D maybe TRBD1 (6 bases). The sequencing input was PBMCs. The CDR3 DNA reads TGTGCCAGCATCTTCCTTGGACAGAGCACAGATACGCAGTATTTT. Its protein is CASIFLGQSTDTQYF.